The 19 T cell receptor beta chains reported below all come from one sample, sequenced in a study of T cell responses to AZD1222 COVID-19 vaccine. Profiled with immunoSEQ multiplex PCR; TCRdb holds only in-frame clones, not every one. In the table there are more than 60,000 clones, 83% of which are singletons. Sequenced material: peripheral blood, taken 28 days after the second AZD1222 dose. The receptors shown here come from an adult who received the AZD1222 COVID-19 vaccine.

This clone showed up just once. This sequence joins TRBV5-1 and TRBJ1-1; the match to TRBD1 covers 7 bases. This CDR3 has 14 residues. CDR1 is SGHRS, CDR2 YFSETQ, per germline. Unmatched junction bases numbered 6, after V lost 6 bases and J lost 1 base. CDR3 in amino acids: CASMSRTGNTEAFF. CDR3 nucleotides: TGCGCCAGCATGAGCCGGACAGGGAACACTGAAGCTTTCTTT.

This clone was seen a handful of times. This chain connects TRBV5-5 to TRBJ1-3; TRBD1 might be the D (6 bases). CDR1 is SGHKS, CDR2 YYEKEE, per germline (reference sequence). CDR3 length: 14 residues. Between the trimmed V and J ends, which lost 4 bases and 2 bases, there was a span of 10 bases. The CDR3 reads CASSQGNPGNTIYF. The CDR3 region has the DNA TGTGCCAGCAGCCAGGGGAACCCTGGAAACACCATATATTTT. The complete variable domain, with remaining parts taken from reference TRBV5-5 and TRBJ1-3, reads DAGVTQSPTHLIKTRGQQVTLRCSPISGHKSVSWYQQVLGQGPQFIFQYYEKEERGRGNFPDRFSARQFPNYSSELNVNALLLGDSALYLCASSQGNPGNTIYFGEGSWLTVV.

The chain employs TRBV19 and TRBJ2-3; 9 bases line up with TRBD2. V was pared by 4 bases and J by 4 bases, with 9 bases of the junction left unmatched. This CDR3 is 16 amino acids long. Germline V lookup: CDR1 LNHDA, CDR2 SQIVND (reference sequence). The CDR3 coding sequence is TGTGCCAGTAGTAGAGGTAGCGGGAGTTACGCAGATACGCAGTATTTT. Residues: CASSRGSGSYADTQYF.

The V and J genes are TRBV19 and TRBJ1-1; maybe TRBD1 (5 bases). The CDR3 has 13 amino acids. V was trimmed by 7 bases and J by 2 bases, leaving 11 bases between them. The germline CDR1 and CDR2 sequences are LNHDA and SQIVND (reference sequence). Here the CDR3 reads CASTQQVNTEAFF. DNA for the CDR3: TGTGCCAGTACCCAACAGGTAAACACTGAAGCTTTCTTT.

This rearrangement joins TRBV4-3 to TRBJ1-3; D uncertain. This CDR3 contains 17 residues. Per germline, CDR1 LGHNA and CDR2 YSLEER. Between the trimmed V and J ends, which lost 0 bases and 0 bases, there was a span of 12 bases. For the CDR3, the DNA is TGCGCCAGCAGCCAAGATTTAGGACGGAGCTCTGGAAACACCATATATTTT. Encoded protein: CASSQDLGRSSGNTIYF.

The chain recombines TRBV19 with TRBJ2-4, with 8 bases matching TRBD2. The CDR3 consists of 16 residues. Germline lookup yields CDR1 LNHDA and CDR2 SQIVND (reference sequence). The ends lost 6 bases at V and 6 bases at J; junction bases unmatched: 13. The CDR3 bases are TGTGCCAGTAGACCCCCAAGCGGGAGTCGAGTAAACATTCAGTACTTC. Its protein product is CASRPPSGSRVNIQYF.

The genes are TRBV7-2 and TRBJ1-2, with D possibly matching TRBD1 (6 bases). The CDR3 runs 16 residues. With 1 base removed from V and 7 bases from J, the gap between germline ends came to 19 bases. Germline V CDR1 and CDR2: SGHTA, FQGNSA. This CDR3 reads CASSLVLAGALGGYTF. CDR3 coding DNA: TGTGCCAGCAGCTTAGTGCTAGCGGGGGCGCTTGGTGGCTACACCTTC.

The V and J genes are TRBV7-9 and TRBJ1-3, with a possible D match to TRBD1 (6 bases). Trimming stripped 4 bases from V and 2 bases from J, with 9 bases between. The length of the CDR3 is 14 residues. The germline V gene encodes CDR1 SEHNR and CDR2 FQNEAQ (reference sequence). CDR3 DNA sequence: TGTGCCAGCAGCTCGACAGGAGCTGGAAACACCATATATTTT. This sequence encodes CASSSTGAGNTIYF.

The V call is TRBV25-1, the J call TRBJ2-2, with D maybe TRBD2 (6 bases). CDR3 length equals 17 residues. CDR1 is MGHDK, CDR2 SYGVNS, per germline. V lost 6 bases and J 5 bases, leaving 22 bases between the germline ends. Here the CDR3 reads CASRAQQAGRETGELFF. CDR3 nucleotides: TGTGCCAGCAGAGCACAGCAGGCAGGGCGGGAAACCGGGGAGCTGTTTTTT.

V usage is TRBV3-1 (or the pseudogene TRBV3-2) and J usage is TRBJ2-2; 8 bases match TRBD2. CDR3 length equals 16 residues. The ends lost 0 bases at V and 3 bases at J; junction bases unmatched: 3. The germline CDR1 and CDR2 sequences are LGHDT and YNNKEL (reference sequence). The CDR3 DNA is TGTGCCAGCAGCCAAGATGCGGGGGGATACACCGGGGAGCTGTTTTTT. Translation gives CASSQDAGGYTGELFF.

The chain recombines TRBV28 with TRBJ2-7; 7 bases fit TRBD1. The CDR3 has 14 amino acids. Germline loops: CDR1 MDHEN, CDR2 SYDVKM. V trimming: 6 bases; J trimming: 2 bases; junction bases outside the gene matches: 7. DNA for the CDR3: TGTGCCAGCAGCAACCCCGGGACAGCCTACGAGCAGTACTTC. The encoded protein is CASSNPGTAYEQYF. Full variable domain (outside the CDR3, taken from reference TRBV28 and TRBJ2-7): DVKVTQSSRYLVKRTGEKVFLECVQDMDHENMFWYRQDPGLGLRLIYFSYDVKMKEKGDIPEGYSVSREKKERFSLILESASTNQTSMYLCASSNPGTAYEQYFGPGTRLTVT.

The rearrangement links TRBV29-1 to TRBJ1-1; TRBD1 might be the D (5 bases). Germline assignment: CDR1 SQVTM and CDR2 ANQGSEA. V was cut by 4 bases and J by 0 bases, with 15 bases left in between. CDR3 size: 15 residues. The CDR3 protein is CSVVGTGELNTEAFF. The CDR3 region has the DNA TGCAGCGTTGTAGGTACAGGAGAATTGAACACTGAAGCTTTCTTT.

V gene TRBV9 combines with J gene TRBJ1-2; no clear D. Germline-derived CDR1 and CDR2 are SGDLS and YYNGEE. V lost 4 bases, J lost 7 bases, and 11 bases lay in between. This CDR3 has 12 residues. CDR3 sequence reads: CASSSRRVGYTF. The CDR3, as DNA: TGTGCCAGCAGCTCCCGTAGAGTTGGCTACACCTTC. Full variable domain (outside the CDR3, taken from reference TRBV9 and TRBJ1-2): DSGVTQTPKHLITATGQRVTLRCSPRSGDLSVYWYQQSLDQGLQFLIQYYNGEERAKGNILERFSAQQFPDLHSELNLSSLELGDSALYFCASSSRRVGYTFGSGTRLTVV.

The chain is built from TRBV6-2 or TRBV6-3 and TRBJ1-2; 9 bases agree with TRBD1. CDR3 size: 15 residues. Germline V gene lookup returns CDR1 MNHEY and CDR2 SVGEGT. V lost 4 bases and J lost 3; bases outside the gene matches: 6. The CDR3: CASSSPGQGDYGYTF. The DNA for the CDR3 is TGTGCCAGCAGTTCGCCGGGACAGGGTGACTATGGCTACACCTTC.

This rearrangement joins TRBV19 to TRBJ1-1, with D unclear. V was cut by 7 bases and J by 3 bases, with 12 bases left in between. This CDR3 has 13 residues. Germline CDR1 and CDR2: LNHDA and SQIVND (reference sequence). Here the CDR3 reads CASTTSRDTEAFF. The CDR3 nucleotides are TGTGCCAGTACGACCTCCCGGGACACTGAAGCTTTCTTT.

The chain recombines TRBV3-1 (or the pseudogene TRBV3-2) with TRBJ2-7, with TRBD2 as a possible D gene (6 bases). The ends were cut back, 0 bases at V and 5 bases at J, with 14 bases in the middle. Germline CDR1 is LGHDT and CDR2 is YNNKEL (reference sequence). CDR3 size: 15 residues. CDR3 nucleotides: TGTGCCAGCAGCCAAGAACTTGGAGGGATTCACGAGCAGTACTTC. Protein: CASSQELGGIHEQYF.

This clone has just one count. For the CDR3, the DNA is TGTGCCAGCAGTTCGGGCAAAGCCTACGAGCAGTACTTC. It encodes CASSSGKAYEQYF. The chain recombines TRBV12-3 or TRBV12-4 with TRBJ2-7; D not certain. The length of the CDR3 is 13 residues. The V and J ends lost 4 bases and 2 bases respectively, with 9 bases between them.

DNA of the CDR3: TGTGCCAGCAGCCAGCTTAGAGGCCTCGCCTACGAGCAGTACTTC. Residues: CASSQLRGLAYEQYF. J is TRBJ2-7 and V is TRBV5-4; D is unresolved. The V gene's germline CDR1 is SGHNT and CDR2 YYREEE (reference sequence). Trimming cost V 4 bases and J 2 bases, with 16 bases left between them. The CDR3 covers 15 residues. Drawing the rest from reference TRBV5-4 and TRBJ2-7, the complete variable domain is ETGVTQSPTHLIKTRGQQVTLRCSSQSGHNTVSWYQQALGQGPQFIFQYYREEENGRGNFPPRFSGLQFPNYSSELNVNALELDDSALYLCASSQLRGLAYEQYFGPGTRLTVT.

The chain is built from TRBV14 and TRBJ2-7; tentative D call: TRBD1 (5 bases). In germline, CDR1 is SGHDN, CDR2 FVKESK. There are 13 residues in the CDR3. V shed 2 bases and J shed 3 bases, with 8 bases lying between them. As DNA, the CDR3 is TGTGCCAGCAGCCAAAACAGGTTCTACGAGCAGTACTTC. Amino acids: CASSQNRFYEQYF.